What follows are 11 T cell receptor beta chains derived from one specimen sequenced in a study of technical replicates of blood from a handful of donors. Clones were sequenced by immunoSEQ multiplex PCR, and TCRdb holds only the in-frame ones, with some missing. The data contain 60,000 to 90,000 clones, just under 97% of them singletons. The sequenced material came from T cells isolated from PBMCs. The receptors were sampled from a human donor in good health.

The CDR3 loop is CAWSAFRFLLGNTGELFF. The CDR3 DNA reads TGTGCCTGGAGTGCGTTCCGCTTCCTTCTCGGGAACACCGGGGAGCTGTTTTTT. The chain employs TRBV30 and TRBJ2-2, with no clear D. V lost 1 base and J lost 1, with 19 bases in between. The CDR3 length is 18 residues. Germline V CDR1 and CDR2: GTSNPN, SVGIG (reference sequence). The whole variable domain, filled in from reference TRBV30 and TRBJ2-2, reads SQTIHQWPATLVQPVGSPLSLECTVEGTSNPNLYWYRQAAGRGLQLLFYSVGIGQISSEVPQNLSASRPQDRQFILSSKKLLLSDSGFYLCAWSAFRFLLGNTGELFFGEGSRLTVL.

The J gene is TRBJ1-1, the V gene TRBV28; a weak D match, TRBD1 (5 bases). Trimming took off 10 bases at V and 2 bases at J, with 11 bases between the two ends. The V gene's germline CDR1 is MDHEN and CDR2 SYDVKM. The CDR3 length is 12 residues. The CDR3, as DNA: TGTGCCACTATCGACAGAAACACTGAAGCTTTCTTT. As protein: CATIDRNTEAFF.

V gene TRBV30 combines with J gene TRBJ2-5; 9 bases agree with TRBD1. From germline, CDR1 is GTSNPN and CDR2 SVGIG (reference sequence). Trimming removed 3 bases from V and 5 bases from J; junction bases left unmatched: 7. This CDR3 comprises 14 residues. As DNA, the CDR3 is TGTGCCTGGAGCCGGGACAGGGAGTGGGAGACCCAGTACTTC. This sequence encodes CAWSRDREWETQYF. The entire variable domain, with the rest obtained from reference TRBV30 and TRBJ2-5, is as follows: SQTIHQWPATLVQPVGSPLSLECTVEGTSNPNLYWYRQAAGRGLQLLFYSVGIGQISSEVPQNLSASRPQDRQFILSSKKLLLSDSGFYLCAWSRDREWETQYFGPGTRLLVL.

The V call is TRBV5-5, the J call TRBJ1-5, with a possible D match to TRBD1 (6 bases). Trimming took 5 bases from V and 0 from J, leaving 18 bases between them. Germline CDR1 and CDR2: SGHKS and YYEKEE (reference sequence). The CDR3 length is 17 residues. The CDR3 here is CASSRGARRDSNQPQHF. For the CDR3, the DNA is TGTGCCAGCAGTCGGGGGGCGAGGCGGGATAGCAATCAGCCCCAGCATTTT.

This clone was seen just once. The V and J genes are TRBV15 and TRBJ1-2; D gene unclear. CDR1 and CDR2 from the germline V gene are LNHNV and YYDKDF (reference sequence). With 4 bases removed from V and 2 bases from J, the gap between germline ends came to 14 bases. The CDR3 runs to 15 residues. CDR3: CATSTIRVPNYGYTF. CDR3 coding DNA: TGTGCCACCAGCACCATACGGGTCCCCAACTATGGCTACACCTTC.

The count of this clone is one. The V gene is TRBV7-9, the J gene TRBJ1-5, with D possibly matching TRBD1 (5 bases). The CDR3 is 14 residues long. The germline V and J ends were trimmed by 1 base and 7 bases, with 11 bases remaining between them. Germline V gene lookup returns CDR1 SEHNR and CDR2 FQNEAQ (reference sequence). Written as DNA, the CDR3 is TGTGCCAGCAGCTTAGACCAGGGTCTCCAGCCCCAGCATTTT. Its translation is CASSLDQGLQPQHF.

The table lists this clone with a count of one. V usage is TRBV10-1 and J usage is TRBJ1-3; maybe TRBD1 (5 bases). Between the trimmed V and J ends, which lost 2 bases and 2 bases, there was a span of 7 bases. CDR3 length equals 14 residues. Looked up from germline, CDR1 is WNHNN and CDR2 is SYGVQD (reference sequence). The CDR3 nucleotides read TGCGCCAGCAGTGAGGAGACAGCTGGAAACACCATATATTTT. Its protein product is CASSEETAGNTIYF.

This chain links TRBV14 with TRBJ1-1; TRBD1 agrees at 9 bases. The germline CDR1 and CDR2 sequences are SGHDN and FVKESK. The CDR3 sequence is 15 residues long. The trim removed 4 bases at V and 5 bases at J, leaving 8 bases unmatched. CDR3 sequence: CASSPFLGQGTEAFF. Written as DNA, the CDR3 is TGTGCCAGCAGCCCTTTCCTCGGACAGGGGACTGAAGCTTTCTTT.

In this sample, this clone turned up once. The V and J genes are TRBV2 and TRBJ2-5, with 11 bases aligning to TRBD2. This CDR3 is 18 amino acids long. Germline lookup yields CDR1 SNHLY and CDR2 FYNNEI. Unmatched junction bases numbered 9, after V lost 2 bases and J lost 1 base. CDR3 amino acids: CASSELPGLAGFQETQYF. In DNA, the CDR3 is TGTGCCAGCAGTGAACTCCCCGGACTAGCGGGTTTCCAAGAGACCCAGTACTTC.

This clone occurred once. The J gene is TRBJ1-1, the V gene TRBV9; unclear D gene. Deletions cut 2 bases from V and 0 bases from J, with 11 bases between. The length of the CDR3 is 15 residues. Germline V gene sequence: CDR1 SGDLS, CDR2 YYNGEE. Here the CDR3 DNA reads TGTGCCAGCAGCGTCGCGGCGGTAATGAACACTGAAGCTTTCTTT. As protein: CASSVAAVMNTEAFF.

The chain links TRBV4-1 to TRBJ1-4; D may be TRBD1 (5 bases). The germline CDR1 and CDR2 sequences are MGHRA and YSYEKL. V gave up 1 base and J gave up 4 bases, with 10 bases separating them. CDR3 size: 15 residues. The CDR3: CASSQVPGNNEKLFF. CDR3 bases: TGCGCCAGCAGCCAAGTGCCAGGGAATAATGAAAAACTGTTTTTT.